This T cell receptor beta chain was captured in a study of blood T cell repertoires in COVID-19. At the level of the study: Nucleic acid was either cDNA or gDNA, and it came from T cells, B-cell-depleted T cells, or PBMCs.

The V gene's germline CDR1 is KGHSH and CDR2 LQKENI. The CDR3 has 16 amino acids. V lost 6 bases and J lost 4; bases outside the gene matches: 11. Original analysis: Reference gene primers were amplified, and this amplification served to estimate nucleated cell counts. Repertoires were generated with immunoSEQ multiplex PCR, while TCRdb's copy carries only in-frame clones and drops some. The D gene and trimming were derived from the DNA, and the V and J assignments and clone size from that table. Seen here are about 46,000 clones, approximately 86% observed once, and the top ten hold just over 3%. The source of this sequence is a woman aged 45-65 years who had recovered from COVID-19. Sample: PBMCs or T cells enriched from blood (not recorded which). The V call is TRBV18, the J call TRBJ2-7, with 11 bases fitting TRBD2. Here the CDR3 reads CASSRELAGEYYEQYF. The CDR3 DNA reads TGTGCCAGCTCTCGGGAACTAGCGGGAGAATATTACGAGCAGTACTTC. Drawing the rest from reference TRBV18 and TRBJ2-7, the complete variable domain is NAGVMQNPRHLVRRRGQEARLRCSPMKGHSHVYWYRQLPEEGLKFMVYLQKENIIDESGMPKERFSAEFPKEGPSILRIQQVVRGDSAAYFCASSRELAGEYYEQYFGPGTRLTVT.